The 14 T cell receptor beta chains given below trace back to one sample, sequenced in a study of PD-1 blockade in classical Hodgkin lymphoma. Specified time point: cycle 4 day 1 (C4D1), after more than 5 weeks of nivolumab. Exposure to brentuximab vedotin varied, and each patient had relapsed following autologous stem cell transplantation. Generated by immunoSEQ multiplex PCR, the TCRdb table keeps only in-frame clones and is missing some. The data contain roughly 25,000 clones, approximately 67% of them singletons. The sequenced sample was peripheral blood mononuclear cells (PBMCs), obtained before the fourth cycle of nivolumab. The receptors were gathered from a human donor with classical Hodgkin lymphoma.

With respect to this clone: The identical CDR3 is also encoded by other nucleotide sequences in the sample. The chain combines TRBV5-1 with TRBJ2-5; 7 bases match TRBD1. Looked up from germline, CDR1 is SGHRS and CDR2 is YFSETQ. V shed 1 base and J 5 bases; nucleotides not matched to a gene: 5. The CDR3 contains 14 residues. The CDR3 loop is CASSLSGQAETQYF. CDR3 coding DNA: TGCGCCAGCAGCTTGTCCGGACAGGCGGAGACCCAGTACTTC.

The CDR3 bases are TGCGCCAGCAGTGAGTTTACAGGGGGGGCTGAAGCTTTCTTT. This codes for CASSEFTGGAEAFF. The rearrangement uses TRBV10-1 and TRBJ1-1; TRBD1 matches at 8 bases. Germline V gene data show CDR1 as WNHNN and CDR2 as SYGVQD (reference sequence). V was pared by 1 base and J by 6 bases, with 4 bases of the junction left unmatched. CDR3 size: 14 residues.

J is TRBJ2-3 and V is TRBV12-5; D is unresolved. From germline, CDR1 is LGHNT and CDR2 FRNRAP. V was shortened by 6 bases and J by 1 base, with 5 bases between the two germline ends. The CDR3 is made up of 12 amino acids. CDR3 in amino acids: CASGSGTDTQYF. The CDR3 DNA reads TGTGCTAGTGGGTCGGGCACAGATACGCAGTATTTT.

J is TRBJ1-5 and V is TRBV19; TRBD1 matches at 7 bases. The CDR3 runs 17 residues. Germline assignment: CDR1 LNHDA and CDR2 SQIVND (reference sequence). Unmatched junction bases numbered 7, after V lost 1 base and J lost 1 base. DNA for the CDR3: TGTGCCAGTAGTATAGTTCCGGGACAGAAAAGCAATCAGCCCCAGCATTTT. Its translation: CASSIVPGQKSNQPQHF.

The chain joins TRBV7-2 to TRBJ2-3; tentative D call: TRBD2 (7 bases). The CDR3 contains 13 residues. The germline V gene has CDR1 SGHTA and CDR2 FQGNSA. Trimming took 1 base from V and 10 from J, leaving 12 bases between them. This CDR3 is CASSLVGGAAQYF. Here the CDR3 DNA reads TGTGCCAGCAGCTTAGTGGGGGGGGCGGCGCAGTATTTT.

This clone was picked up a small number of times. The same CDR3 can be traced to other DNA sequences in this sample. This chain links TRBV11-3 with TRBJ1-1, with D perhaps TRBD1 (5 bases). Germline-derived CDR1 and CDR2 are SGHNT and YENEEA. The CDR3 has 13 residues. The germline V and J ends were trimmed by 7 bases and 4 bases, with 13 bases remaining between them. DNA of the CDR3: TGTGCCAGCAACATCGGGGGTGTCACTGAAGCTTTCTTT. This translates into CASNIGGVTEAFF.

V gene TRBV11-2 combines with J gene TRBJ1-2, with D unclear. Trimming pared 5 bases from V and 4 bases from J, leaving 11 bases between. CDR1 SGHAT and CDR2 FQNNGV come from the germline V gene. The CDR3 loop spans 13 amino acids. CDR3 region: CASSTGSFYGYTF. The CDR3 DNA reads TGTGCCAGCAGCACCGGGAGCTTCTATGGCTACACCTTC. The entire variable domain, with the rest obtained from reference TRBV11-2 and TRBJ1-2, is as follows: EAGVAQSPRYKIIEKRQSVAFWCNPISGHATLYWYQQILGQGPKLLIQFQNNGVVDDSQLPKDRFSAERLKGVDSTLKIQPAKLEDSAVYLCASSTGSFYGYTFGSGTRLTVV.

The chain is built from TRBV7-8 and TRBJ1-1; no firm D call. This CDR3 has 14 residues. With 3 bases removed from V and 11 bases from J, the gap between germline ends came to 19 bases. Germline CDR1 SGHVS, CDR2 FQNEAQ. The CDR3 spells CASSLGIFVLGAFF. CDR3 sequence (DNA): TGTGCCAGCAGCTTGGGGATCTTCGTTCTGGGGGCTTTCTTT.

The chain is built from TRBV14 and TRBJ1-1; the match to TRBD1 covers 7 bases. The CDR3 has 14 residues. CDR1 is SGHDN and CDR2 is FVKESK in the germline V gene. Trimming took 4 bases from V and 7 from J; bases not matched to a gene: 9. The CDR3 loop reads CASSPTGPRGEAFF. CDR3 in DNA: TGTGCCAGCAGCCCGACAGGGCCCCGGGGTGAAGCTTTCTTT.

In its sample, this clone is medium-sized. The genes are TRBV5-6 and TRBJ2-7; TRBD1 might be the D (7 bases). Germline assignment: CDR1 SGHDT and CDR2 YYEEEE. This CDR3 is 14 amino acids long. V was trimmed by 8 bases and J by 0 bases, leaving 15 bases between them. In DNA form, the CDR3 reads TGTGCCAGTGGACTAACAGGGGCCTCCTACGAGCAGTACGTC. Its protein product is CASGLTGASYEQYV.

The chain uses TRBV19 and TRBJ2-1; D may be TRBD2 (6 bases). V was shortened by 9 bases and J by 0 bases, with 9 bases between the two germline ends. There are 13 residues in the CDR3. Germline loops: CDR1 LNHDA, CDR2 SQIVND (reference sequence). This CDR3 reads CASGSSSYNEQFF. In nucleotides, the CDR3 is TGTGCCAGCGGGAGTAGCTCCTACAATGAGCAGTTCTTC.

The chain uses TRBV18 and TRBJ2-4; the D gene could be TRBD1 or TRBD2 (5 bases each). Trimming removed 5 bases at V and 9 bases at J, with 11 bases between. The CDR3 is made up of 12 amino acids. Germline V gene lookup returns CDR1 KGHSH and CDR2 LQKENI. The CDR3 bases are TGTGCCAGCTCATACCGGGACGGCATTCAGTACTTC. Protein product: CASSYRDGIQYF.

This chain joins TRBV4-1 and TRBJ2-7, with TRBD1 identical over 7 bases. With 3 bases clipped from V and 6 bases from J, the junction kept 8 bases outside the gene matches. The CDR3 is made up of 14 amino acids. Germline-derived CDR1 and CDR2 are MGHRA and YSYEKL. CDR3 region: CASSQRQGAGEQYF. For the CDR3, the DNA is TGCGCCAGCAGCCAGCGACAGGGCGCTGGCGAGCAGTACTTC.

The CDR3 DNA follows: TGCGCCAGCAGTTATACTGGCGGGGGGCGAACCGGGCAGGAGACCCAGTACTTC. Translation gives CASSYTGGGRTGQETQYF. The chain has TRBV5-1 and TRBJ2-5; TRBD2 agrees at 8 bases. The junction had 20 bases not matched to a gene; V was cut back by 5 bases and J by 5 bases. Germline V lookup: CDR1 SGHRS, CDR2 YFSETQ. The CDR3 sequence is 18 residues long. The full variable domain, with the rest looked up from reference TRBV5-1 and TRBJ2-5, is KAGVTQTPRYLIKTRGQQVTLSCSPISGHRSVSWYQQTPGQGLQFLFEYFSETQRNKGNFPGRFSGRQFSNSRSEMNVSTLELGDSALYLCASSYTGGGRTGQETQYFGPGTRLLVL.